The 3 T cell receptor beta chains given below trace back to one sample, sequenced in a study of tumour-infiltrating T cells in Burkitt lymphoma. TCRdb keeps only in-frame clones here, not all; method: immunoSEQ multiplex PCR. The sample includes around 250 clones, about 99% of them seen just once. The sample consisted of tumor tissue. These receptor sequences come from a human donor with Burkitt lymphoma.

This rearrangement joins TRBV19 to TRBJ2-2, with D maybe TRBD1 (6 bases). The V end was cut by 8 bases, the J end by 0 bases, with 10 bases between. Germline lookup yields CDR1 LNHDA and CDR2 SQIVND (reference sequence). The CDR3 has 14 amino acids. The CDR3: CASLNRANTGELFF. The CDR3 region has the DNA TGTGCCAGTCTCAACAGGGCGAACACCGGGGAGCTGTTTTTT.

Worth noting for this clone: One end of the junction does not line up with germline, which may come from a read error. The V gene is TRBV6-5, the J gene TRBJ2-2, with D unresolved. CDR3 length: 12 amino acids. Looked up from germline, CDR1 is MNHEY and CDR2 is SVGAGI. CDR3 sequence reads: CASSLLQGELFF. In DNA, the CDR3 is TGTGCTAGCAGTCTCCTTCAGGGGGAGCTGTTTTTT.

The rearrangement links TRBV4-1 to TRBJ1-5; TRBD1 might be the D (6 bases). Trimming removed 3 bases at V and 5 bases at J, with 14 bases between. The CDR3 sequence is 15 residues long. Per germline, CDR1 MGHRA and CDR2 YSYEKL. The CDR3 loop reads CASSHFEGGDQPQHF. The CDR3, as DNA: TGCGCCAGCAGCCATTTCGAAGGGGGGGATCAGCCCCAGCATTTT.